This passage covers 21 T cell receptor beta chains from one sample sequenced in a study of blood T cells in healthy people across ages. Next came a second PCR, run for about 7 to 12 cycles, which used a sample-barcoded 5' primer along with a J-beta primer mix. Each CDR3 protein is one row after TCRdb ran MiXCR on the 5' RACE reads. This sample has roughly 1,300,000 distinct CDR3 sequences, with around 59% found just once. Sequencing input: blood. These receptors all come from a man between 18 and 29 years old in good health.

The table lists this clonotype with a count of one. The CDR3 bases are TGCAGCGTGGGGGGGTGGTACAATGAGCAGTTCTTC. Protein sequence: CSVGGWYNEQFF. The chain has TRBV20-1 and TRBJ2-1; 7 bases fit TRBD2. Per the germline V gene, CDR1 is DFQATT and CDR2 is SNEGSKA (reference sequence). The CDR3 extends over 12 amino acids.

This chain connects TRBV28 to TRBJ1-1, with a weak D call TRBD1 (5 bases). CDR3 length equals 12 residues. Germline lookup yields CDR1 MDHEN and CDR2 SYDVKM. V lost 11 bases and J 3 bases, leaving 13 bases between the germline ends. The CDR3 DNA is TGTGCCGGCTCCGTAGGGGACACTGAAGCTTTCTTT. Encoded protein: CAGSVGDTEAFF.

This clonotype was recorded only once. V and J are TRBV7-6 and TRBJ2-6; no reliable D call. The CDR3 covers 17 residues. Germline lookup yields CDR1 SGHVS and CDR2 FNYEAQ. Trimming left V 2 bases short and J 3 bases short, with 14 bases between. CDR3 bases: TGTGCCAGCAGCTTATATCAGCTTGATGGTGGGGCCAACGTCCTGACTTTC. Translation gives CASSLYQLDGGANVLTF.

This clonotype was seen only once. V gene TRBV7-9 combines with J gene TRBJ2-1, with 10 bases aligning to TRBD1. The CDR3 sequence is 16 residues long. CDR1 SEHNR and CDR2 FQNEAQ come from the germline V gene (reference sequence). J lost 5 bases, V lost 0 bases, and 4 bases had no gene match. CDR3: CASSLATGGFDNEQFF. For the CDR3, the DNA is TGTGCCAGCAGCTTAGCGACAGGGGGCTTCGACAATGAGCAGTTCTTC.

The chain employs TRBV6-1 and TRBJ2-1; 7 positions agree with TRBD2. The V gene end was trimmed by 11 bases and the J gene end by 8 bases; junction bases not matched to a gene: 18. Germline CDR1 reads MNHNS; CDR2 reads SASEGT. The CDR3 sequence is 15 residues long. In nucleotides, the CDR3 is TGTGCCTGCGCCGAGCGGGAAGGCGGGATCGATGAGCAGTTCTTC. This codes for CACAEREGGIDEQFF.

This sequence joins TRBV3-1 and TRBJ2-5; 7 nucleotides agree with TRBD1. The end of the DNA aligns better with TRBJ2-7, so the J call may be wrong. CDR3 length equals 15 residues. CDR1 is LGHDT and CDR2 is YNNKEL in the germline V gene (reference sequence). The CDR3 nucleotides are TGTGCCAGCAGCACTATACAGGGGAGTTTCAACGAGCAGTACTTC. This translates into CASSTIQGSFNEQYF.

This chain uses TRBV7-8 with TRBJ2-5, with 8 bases fitting TRBD1. The length of the CDR3 is 13 residues. Germline lookup yields CDR1 SGHVS and CDR2 FQNEAQ. Trimming cost V 7 bases and J 7 bases; bases outside gene matches: 8. In DNA form, the CDR3 reads TGTGCCAGCAACATGAGGGGGACAGGGACCCAGTACTTC. Encoded protein: CASNMRGTGTQYF.

The rearrangement links TRBV6-1 to TRBJ2-7; D might be TRBD1 (6 bases). V was pared by 4 bases and J by 2 bases, with 21 bases between. CDR1 is MNHNS and CDR2 is SASEGT in the germline V gene. The CDR3 has 17 residues. Here the CDR3 reads CASSGASPDSYAYEQYF. CDR3 coding DNA: TGTGCCAGCAGTGGGGCGTCCCCGGACAGTTACGCCTACGAGCAGTACTTC.

The V gene is TRBV4-3, the J gene TRBJ2-2; 8 positions match TRBD2. J gave up 6 bases and V 0 bases, and 6 bases lay outside the gene matches. From germline, CDR1 is LGHNA and CDR2 YSLEER. CDR3 length: 16 amino acids. The CDR3 nucleotides are TGCGCCAGCAGCCAAGATGTCCGGGGGGGCGCCGGGGAGCTGTTTTTT. Its translation is CASSQDVRGGAGELFF.

This clonotype was detected a few times. V gene TRBV14 combines with J gene TRBJ2-3; D remains unclear. Deletions cut 4 bases from V and 1 base from J, with 12 bases between. The CDR3 consists of 15 residues. The germline CDR1 and CDR2 sequences are SGHDN and FVKESK. The CDR3 loop is CASSLTTTGTDTQYF. For the CDR3, the DNA is TGTGCCAGCAGCCTAACAACCACGGGCACAGATACGCAGTATTTT.

This clonotype was counted once. The chain uses TRBV4-1 and TRBJ2-3; TRBD2 matches 7 bases. Losses at the gene ends were 0 bases for V and 1 base for J; bases not matched to a gene: 7. CDR3 length: 17 amino acids. Germline V gene sequence: CDR1 MGHRA, CDR2 YSYEKL. The CDR3 DNA is TGCGCCAGCAGCCAAGATCCTCCGGCGGGGGGCACAGATACGCAGTATTTT. Translated, it gives CASSQDPPAGGTDTQYF.

This chain connects TRBV11-2 to TRBJ1-2, with D unclear. This CDR3 spans 14 amino acids. The V end lost 5 bases, the J end lost 4 bases, and 14 bases lay between the germline ends. Germline V gene sequence: CDR1 SGHAT, CDR2 FQNNGV. As DNA, the CDR3 is TGTGCCAGCAGCCCGCGGCCGGCGGTCTATGGCTACACCTTC. Amino acids: CASSPRPAVYGYTF.

The rearrangement links TRBV27 to TRBJ2-4, with D uncertain. Trimming removed 5 bases at V and 0 bases at J, with 17 bases between. The CDR3 totals 17 residues. Germline CDR1 is MNHEY and CDR2 is SMNVEV (reference sequence). The CDR3 DNA reads TGTGCCAGCAGTAACTCTCCCGGAGCCCTAGCCAAAAACATTCAGTACTTC. It specifies CASSNSPGALAKNIQYF.

This rearrangement joins TRBV29-1 to TRBJ1-4; maybe TRBD1 (6 bases). The V end was cut by 4 bases, the J end by 10 bases, with 16 bases between. The CDR3 covers 13 residues. In germline, CDR1 is SQVTM, CDR2 ANQGSEA. The CDR3 region has the DNA TGCAGCGTTGCTAGCGACGAAGGGGGAAAACTGTTTTTT. Translation: CSVASDEGGKLFF.

The rearrangement uses TRBV6-5 and TRBJ2-1, with TRBD2 identical over 7 bases. In germline, CDR1 is MNHEY, CDR2 SVGAGI. With V trimmed by 4 bases and J by 7 bases, 10 bases remained unmatched. The CDR3 is 15 amino acids. The CDR3 DNA sequence: TGTGCCAGCAGTTCCTCCGGGCGGGAGTTTAATGAGCAGTTCTTC. It translates to CASSSSGREFNEQFF.

The chain couples TRBV20-1 to TRBJ2-1; 7 positions match TRBD2. J gave up 14 bases and V 4 bases, and 8 bases lay outside the gene matches. Germline CDR1 DFQATT, CDR2 SNEGSKA (reference sequence). This CDR3 spans 11 amino acids. As DNA, the CDR3 is TGCAGTGCTAAAGGACTAGGGTTCGAGTTCTTC. Translating it yields CSAKGLGFEFF.

The chain recombines TRBV20-1 with TRBJ2-7; 9 nucleotides line up with TRBD2. Germline V gives CDR1 DFQATT, CDR2 SNEGSKA (reference sequence). V lost 8 bases and J lost 2; bases outside the gene matches: 10. CDR3 length: 14 amino acids. The CDR3 DNA follows: TGCAGTACCCAAGATGAGCGGGGGGCCTACGAGCAGTACTTC. Amino acid sequence: CSTQDERGAYEQYF.

For this clonotype: Germline is not matched at one junction end, which may reflect a read error. This chain links TRBV27 with TRBJ1-2, with unresolved D. The CDR3 runs to 14 residues. Germline V gene lookup returns CDR1 MNHEY and CDR2 SMNVEV (reference sequence). This CDR3 is CASSSHRVLYGYIF. The DNA for the CDR3 is TGTGCCAGCAGTTCGCACAGAGTCCTCTATGGCTACATCTTC.

This clonotype appeared a few times. The CDR3 loop is CASSLPSGNTDTQYF. CDR3 in DNA: TGCGCCAGCAGCTTACCGTCGGGGAACACAGATACGCAGTATTTT. V gene TRBV5-1 combines with J gene TRBJ2-3; tentative D call: TRBD2 (5 bases). CDR1 SGHRS and CDR2 YFSETQ come from the germline V gene. V lost 2 bases and J lost 2, with 12 bases in between. The CDR3 is 15 residues long. Full variable domain (rest looked up from reference TRBV5-1 and TRBJ2-3): KAGVTQTPRYLIKTRGQQVTLSCSPISGHRSVSWYQQTPGQGLQFLFEYFSETQRNKGNFPGRFSGRQFSNSRSEMNVSTLELGDSALYLCASSLPSGNTDTQYFGPGTRLTVL.

CDR3 sequence: CASSGATGPKLYGYTF. CDR3 DNA: TGTGCCAGCAGTGGGGCGACAGGCCCGAAACTATATGGCTACACCTTC. The rearrangement joins TRBV6-2 or TRBV6-3 to TRBJ1-2, with D possibly being TRBD1 (6 bases). Trimming pared 5 bases from V and 5 bases from J, leaving 21 bases between. The CDR3 extends over 16 amino acids. From germline, CDR1 is MNHEY and CDR2 SVGEGT.

Of note for this clonotype: One junction end disagrees with the germline gene, perhaps due to a read error. The CDR3 loop is CATSEGKSYEQYF. CDR3 bases: TGCGCCACCAGTGAAGGGAAATCCTACGAGCAGTACTTC. This chain uses TRBV24-1 with TRBJ2-7; D is undetermined. The CDR3 sequence is 13 residues long. CDR1 is KGHDR and CDR2 is SFDVKD in the germline V gene.